This record covers a single TCR beta chain. The record originates from a study of T cells in Graves' hyperthyroidism and ophthalmopathy. There were TCR beta CDR3 regions amplified from RNA transcripts. HTBI primers were employed in a first-round RT-PCR of the TCR CDR3. In TCRdb, the multiplex PCR reads were re-called with MiXCR into one record per CDR3 protein. Altogether approximately 350,000 distinct CDR3 sequences are present, nearly 15% being singletons, with the ten largest covering roughly a fifth. Disease duration was under 3 months in the ophthalmopathy patients, who also had a Clinical Activity Score of at least 3 and a NOSPECS grade of at least 4. Exclusion of patients followed from uncontrolled infection, other autoimmune disease, pregnancy or lactation. Sequencing was performed on blood. The sequence derives from a woman aged 60-70 years with Graves' ophthalmopathy.

The CDR3: CSVEDRFTYEQYF. The CDR3 DNA is TGCAGCGTTGAGGACAGATTTACCTACGAGCAGTACTTC. The chain is built from TRBV29-1 and TRBJ2-7; tentatively, D is TRBD1 (6 bases). CDR1 and CDR2 (germline): SQVTM, ANQGSEA. V was trimmed by 3 bases and J by 2 bases, leaving 11 bases between them. CDR3 length: 13 residues.